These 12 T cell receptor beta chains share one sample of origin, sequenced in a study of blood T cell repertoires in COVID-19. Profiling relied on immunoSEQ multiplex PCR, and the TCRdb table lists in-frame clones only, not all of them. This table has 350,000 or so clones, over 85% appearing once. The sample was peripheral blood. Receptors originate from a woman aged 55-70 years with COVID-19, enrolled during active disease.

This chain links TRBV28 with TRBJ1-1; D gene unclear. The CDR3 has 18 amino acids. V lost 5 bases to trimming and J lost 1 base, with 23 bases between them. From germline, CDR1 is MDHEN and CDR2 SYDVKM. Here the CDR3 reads CASSPILRTGSKNTEAFF. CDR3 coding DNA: TGTGCCAGCAGTCCAATCCTCCGGACGGGAAGTAAGAACACTGAAGCTTTCTTT.

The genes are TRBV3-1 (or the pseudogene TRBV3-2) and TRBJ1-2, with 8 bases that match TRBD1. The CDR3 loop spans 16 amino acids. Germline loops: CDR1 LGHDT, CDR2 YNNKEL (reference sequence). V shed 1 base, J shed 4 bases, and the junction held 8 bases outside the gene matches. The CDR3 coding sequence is TGTGCCAGCAGCCAAGCGCTTGGGACAGGAATCTATGGCTACACCTTC. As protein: CASSQALGTGIYGYTF.

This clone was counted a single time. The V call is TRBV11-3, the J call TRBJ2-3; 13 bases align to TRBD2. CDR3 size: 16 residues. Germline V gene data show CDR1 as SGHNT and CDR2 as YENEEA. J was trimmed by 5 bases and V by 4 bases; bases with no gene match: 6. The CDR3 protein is CASSSRLAGGQDTQYF. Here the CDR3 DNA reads TGTGCCAGCAGCTCAAGACTAGCGGGGGGTCAAGATACGCAGTATTTT.

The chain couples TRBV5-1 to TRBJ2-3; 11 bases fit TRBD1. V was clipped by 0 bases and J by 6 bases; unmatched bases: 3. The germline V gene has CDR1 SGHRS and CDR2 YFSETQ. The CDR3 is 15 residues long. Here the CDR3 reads CASSLGTGGWDTQYF. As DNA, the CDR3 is TGCGCCAGCAGCTTGGGGACAGGGGGCTGGGATACGCAGTATTTT. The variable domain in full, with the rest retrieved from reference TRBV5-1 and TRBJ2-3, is KAGVTQTPRYLIKTRGQQVTLSCSPISGHRSVSWYQQTPGQGLQFLFEYFSETQRNKGNFPGRFSGRQFSNSRSEMNVSTLELGDSALYLCASSLGTGGWDTQYFGPGTRLTVL.

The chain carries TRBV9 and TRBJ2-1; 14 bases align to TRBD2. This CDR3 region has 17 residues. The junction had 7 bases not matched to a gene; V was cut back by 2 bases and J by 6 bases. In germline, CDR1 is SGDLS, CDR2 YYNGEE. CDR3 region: CASSVHGTSGGTNEQFF. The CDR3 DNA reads TGTGCCAGCAGCGTTCATGGGACTAGCGGGGGTACCAATGAGCAGTTCTTC.

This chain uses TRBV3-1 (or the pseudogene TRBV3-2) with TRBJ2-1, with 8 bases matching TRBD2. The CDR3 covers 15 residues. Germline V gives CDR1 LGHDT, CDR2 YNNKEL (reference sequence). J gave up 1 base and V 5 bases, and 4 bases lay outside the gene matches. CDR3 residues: CASSKGLASYNEQFF. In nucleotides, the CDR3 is TGTGCCAGCAGCAAAGGACTAGCTTCCTACAATGAGCAGTTCTTC.

CDR3 amino acids: CASSLLVGGSSTEAFF. The DNA for the CDR3 is TGTGCCAGCAGTTTACTCGTCGGGGGGTCCTCCACTGAAGCTTTCTTT. The J gene is TRBJ1-1, the V gene TRBV7-9; D perhaps matches TRBD1 (5 bases). The CDR3 is 16 amino acids. In germline, CDR1 is SEHNR, CDR2 FQNEAQ (reference sequence). V dropped 6 bases and J dropped 4 bases, with 21 bases sitting between them.

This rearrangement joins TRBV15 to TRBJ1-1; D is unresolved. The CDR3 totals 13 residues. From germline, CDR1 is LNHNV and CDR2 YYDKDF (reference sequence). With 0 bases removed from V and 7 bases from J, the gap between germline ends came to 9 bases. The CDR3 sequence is CATSRDRRVEAFF. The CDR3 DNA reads TGTGCCACCAGCAGAGATCGGAGGGTTGAAGCTTTCTTT.

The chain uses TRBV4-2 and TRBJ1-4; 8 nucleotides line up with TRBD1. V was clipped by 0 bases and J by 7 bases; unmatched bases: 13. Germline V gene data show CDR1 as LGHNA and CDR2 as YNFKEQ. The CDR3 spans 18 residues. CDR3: CASSQEGTGSIRSEKLFF. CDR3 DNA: TGTGCCAGCAGCCAAGAAGGGACAGGAAGCATACGGAGTGAAAAACTGTTTTTT.

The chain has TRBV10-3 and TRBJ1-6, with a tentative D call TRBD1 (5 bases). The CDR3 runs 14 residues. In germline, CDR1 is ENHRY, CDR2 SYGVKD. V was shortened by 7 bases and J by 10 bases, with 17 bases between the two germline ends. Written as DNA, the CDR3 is TGTGCCATCACCGAAGGGGAAGGGCGATCACCCCTCCACTTT. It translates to CAITEGEGRSPLHF.

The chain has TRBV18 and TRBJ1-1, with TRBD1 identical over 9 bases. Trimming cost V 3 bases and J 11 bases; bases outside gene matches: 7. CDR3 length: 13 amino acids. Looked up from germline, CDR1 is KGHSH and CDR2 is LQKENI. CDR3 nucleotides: TGTGCCAGCTCACCTGGAGACAGGGGGTCGGCTTTCTTT. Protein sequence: CASSPGDRGSAFF.

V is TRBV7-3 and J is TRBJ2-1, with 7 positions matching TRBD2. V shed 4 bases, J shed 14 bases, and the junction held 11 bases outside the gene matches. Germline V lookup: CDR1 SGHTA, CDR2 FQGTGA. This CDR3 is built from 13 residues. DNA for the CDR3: TGTGCCAGCAGCTCCGGACTAGGAGGTGTTGAGTTCTTC. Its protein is CASSSGLGGVEFF.